This is a list of T cell receptor beta chains from one sample in a study of control samples from healthy donors and cancer patients. Clones were sequenced by immunoSEQ multiplex PCR, and TCRdb holds only the in-frame ones, with some missing. Here the sample spans roughly 100,000 clones, 85% to 90% being singletons. The sequenced sample consisted of PBMCs. Source of these receptors: a man in his fifties or sixties with lung cancer. Each CDR3 is given with its conserved first and last residue. The order of the fields is J gene, clone size, V gene, D gene, CDR3 protein, CDR3 DNA. D genes are given only for firm matches. A clone size is listed for some rows: how often the clone was seen (once, few, many), or a class if it is expanded.

j_call: TRBJ1-6; clone_size: NA; v_call: TRBV9; d_call: NA; cdr3_aa: CASSVGGDDSPLHF; cdr3_nt: TGTGCCAGCAGCGTAGGAGGGGATGATTCACCCCTCCACTTT
j_call: TRBJ2-2; clone_size: NA; v_call: TRBV30; d_call: NA; cdr3_aa: CAWRWRGLNTGELFF; cdr3_nt: TGTGCCTGGAGGTGGAGGGGCTTGAACACCGGGGAGCTGTTTTTT
j_call: TRBJ1-3; clone_size: few; v_call: TRBV18; d_call: TRBD1; cdr3_aa: CASSPPGTGGPGNTIYF; cdr3_nt: TGTGCCAGCTCACCACCAGGGACAGGGGGCCCTGGAAACACCATATATTTT
j_call: TRBJ2-3; clone_size: NA; v_call: TRBV5-5; d_call: TRBD1; cdr3_aa: CASSRDRGATDTQYF; cdr3_nt: TGTGCCAGCAGCCGCGACAGGGGAGCGACAGATACGCAGTATTTT
j_call: TRBJ1-6; clone_size: once; v_call: TRBV6-6; d_call: NA; cdr3_aa: CASSYPGTLRPPLHF; cdr3_nt: TGTGCCAGCAGTTACCCAGGCACCCTTAGGCCACCCCTCCACTTT
j_call: TRBJ2-2; clone_size: NA; v_call: TRBV2; d_call: NA; cdr3_aa: CASSALYAAQTGELFF; cdr3_nt: TGTGCCAGCAGTGCTCTCTATGCAGCCCAGACCGGGGAGCTGTTTTTT
j_call: TRBJ2-3; clone_size: NA; v_call: TRBV6-5; d_call: NA; cdr3_aa: CASSTTGSDTQYF; cdr3_nt: TGTGCCAGCAGCACTACAGGTTCAGATACGCAGTATTTT
j_call: TRBJ2-2; clone_size: many; v_call: TRBV19; d_call: TRBD1; cdr3_aa: CASNSDDRDTGELFF; cdr3_nt: TGTGCCAGTAATTCTGATGACAGGGACACCGGGGAGCTGTTTTTT
j_call: TRBJ1-6; clone_size: NA; v_call: TRBV5-1; d_call: NA; cdr3_aa: CASSLDGGGNSPLHF; cdr3_nt: TGCGCCAGCAGCTTGGATGGGGGGGGGAATTCACCCCTCCACTTT
j_call: TRBJ2-7; clone_size: NA; v_call: TRBV24-1; d_call: TRBD1; cdr3_aa: CATSPGQGSDEQYF; cdr3_nt: TGTGCCACCAGTCCGGGACAGGGGTCCGACGAGCAGTACTTC
j_call: TRBJ1-1; clone_size: NA; v_call: TRBV30; d_call: NA; cdr3_aa: CAWSWGGGGEAFF; cdr3_nt: TGTGCCTGGAGTTGGGGTGGGGGGGGTGAAGCTTTCTTT
j_call: TRBJ1-1; clone_size: NA; v_call: TRBV27; d_call: NA; cdr3_aa: CASSLSSSTEAFF; cdr3_nt: TGTGCCAGCAGTTTAAGTTCGAGCACTGAAGCTTTCTTT
j_call: TRBJ2-2; clone_size: NA; v_call: TRBV18; d_call: TRBD1; cdr3_aa: CASSARGKNTGELFF; cdr3_nt: TGTGCCAGCTCAGCCAGGGGGAAGAACACCGGGGAGCTGTTTTTT
j_call: TRBJ1-4; clone_size: NA; v_call: TRBV5-1; d_call: TRBD1; cdr3_aa: CASSSGQGKEKLFF; cdr3_nt: TGCGCCAGCAGCTCGGGACAGGGAAAGGAAAAACTGTTTTTT
j_call: TRBJ2-5; clone_size: NA; v_call: TRBV27; d_call: NA; cdr3_aa: CASSYLLRRETQYF; cdr3_nt: TGTGCCAGCAGTTACTTATTAAGACGGGAGACCCAGTACTTC
j_call: TRBJ2-3; clone_size: NA; v_call: TRBV6-5; d_call: TRBD1; cdr3_aa: CASSPGTGRTDTQYF; cdr3_nt: TGTGCCAGCAGTCCGGGGACAGGGCGCACAGATACGCAGTATTTT
j_call: TRBJ1-1; clone_size: NA; v_call: TRBV6-5; d_call: NA; cdr3_aa: CASLSGPTNTEAFF; cdr3_nt: TGTGCCAGCCTTTCGGGACCTACGAACACTGAAGCTTTCTTT
j_call: TRBJ2-5; clone_size: NA; v_call: TRBV10-2; d_call: NA; cdr3_aa: CASRAVAYQETQYF; cdr3_nt: TGCGCCAGCAGGGCCGTGGCGTACCAAGAGACCCAGTACTTC
j_call: TRBJ1-2; clone_size: NA; v_call: TRBV24-1; d_call: NA; cdr3_aa: CATRENSMGGYTF; cdr3_nt: TGTGCCACCAGGGAAAATTCTATGGGGGGTTACACCTTC
j_call: TRBJ1-2; clone_size: NA; v_call: TRBV18; d_call: NA; cdr3_aa: CASSPDGNYGYTF; cdr3_nt: TGTGCCAGCTCACCAGACGGGAACTATGGCTACACCTTC
j_call: TRBJ1-2; clone_size: few; v_call: TRBV12-3/TRBV12-4; d_call: NA; cdr3_aa: CASSPGRRNGYTF; cdr3_nt: TGTGCCAGCAGTCCGGGACGCAGGAATGGCTACACCTTC
j_call: TRBJ1-6; clone_size: NA; v_call: TRBV6-5; d_call: NA; cdr3_aa: CASSRQYNSPLHF; cdr3_nt: TGTGCCAGCAGCCGACAGTATAATTCACCCCTCCACTTT
j_call: TRBJ2-1; clone_size: NA; v_call: TRBV6-1; d_call: NA; cdr3_aa: CASSEVRTYNEQFF; cdr3_nt: TGTGCCAGCAGTGAAGTCCGGACGTACAATGAGCAGTTCTTC
j_call: TRBJ1-2; clone_size: NA; v_call: TRBV30; d_call: NA; cdr3_aa: CAWSVPGHGYTF; cdr3_nt: TGTGCCTGGAGTGTACCGGGGCATGGCTACACCTTC
j_call: TRBJ1-6; clone_size: NA; v_call: TRBV18; d_call: TRBD1; cdr3_aa: CASSPIPGQGDSPLHF; cdr3_nt: TGTGCCAGCTCACCAATCCCCGGACAGGGGGACTCACCCCTCCACTTT
j_call: TRBJ1-6; clone_size: once; v_call: TRBV27; d_call: NA; cdr3_aa: CASSDQFLPLHF; cdr3_nt: TGTGCCAGCAGTGATCAATTTTTACCCCTCCACTTT
j_call: TRBJ2-1; clone_size: NA; v_call: TRBV7-3; d_call: NA; cdr3_aa: CASSLTSSSSYNEQFF; cdr3_nt: TGTGCCAGCAGCTTAACGTCATCGAGCTCCTACAATGAGCAGTTCTTC
j_call: TRBJ1-2; clone_size: NA; v_call: TRBV27; d_call: NA; cdr3_aa: CASSLGRFYGYTF; cdr3_nt: TGTGCCAGCAGTTTAGGACGCTTCTATGGCTACACCTTC
j_call: TRBJ2-1; clone_size: NA; v_call: TRBV5-1; d_call: TRBD1; cdr3_aa: CASSSYKKGQGANEQFF; cdr3_nt: TGCGCCAGCAGCTCCTATAAGAAGGGACAGGGGGCGAATGAGCAGTTCTTC
j_call: TRBJ1-4; clone_size: NA; v_call: TRBV4-2; d_call: NA; cdr3_aa: CASSQGYEKLFF; cdr3_nt: TGTGCCAGCAGCCAGGGGTATGAAAAACTGTTTTTT
j_call: TRBJ1-2; clone_size: NA; v_call: TRBV7-9; d_call: NA; cdr3_aa: CASSLALHVYGYTF; cdr3_nt: TGTGCCAGCAGCTTAGCGCTTCATGTGTATGGCTACACCTTC
j_call: TRBJ1-2; clone_size: NA; v_call: TRBV10-2; d_call: NA; cdr3_aa: CASSAQTNYGYTF; cdr3_nt: TGCGCCAGCAGTGCGCAGACTAATTATGGCTACACCTTC
j_call: TRBJ1-3; clone_size: NA; v_call: TRBV9; d_call: NA; cdr3_aa: CASSVAQGGGSGNTIYF; cdr3_nt: TGTGCCAGCAGCGTAGCTCAAGGGGGAGGTTCGGGAAACACCATATATTTT
j_call: TRBJ1-5; clone_size: once; v_call: TRBV12-3/TRBV12-4; d_call: TRBD1; cdr3_aa: CASRPDRGQPQHF; cdr3_nt: TGTGCCAGCAGGCCCGACAGGGGTCAGCCCCAGCATTTT
j_call: TRBJ2-5; clone_size: once; v_call: TRBV20-1; d_call: NA; cdr3_aa: CSGRIQETQYF; cdr3_nt: TGCAGTGGACGGATCCAAGAGACCCAGTACTTC
j_call: TRBJ1-4; clone_size: once; v_call: TRBV4-1; d_call: TRBD1; cdr3_aa: CASSQDPRGLNEKLFF; cdr3_nt: TGCGCCAGCAGCCAAGATCCAAGGGGGCTGAATGAAAAACTGTTTTTT
j_call: TRBJ1-5; clone_size: once; v_call: TRBV5-1; d_call: TRBD1; cdr3_aa: CASSLGDRGNYQPQHF; cdr3_nt: TGCGCCAGCAGCTTGGGGGACAGGGGGAACTATCAGCCCCAGCATTTT
j_call: TRBJ1-2; clone_size: many; v_call: TRBV12-3/TRBV12-4; d_call: NA; cdr3_aa: CASSFRPREGYTF; cdr3_nt: TGTGCCAGCAGTTTTAGACCCAGAGAGGGCTACACCTTC
j_call: TRBJ2-6; clone_size: NA; v_call: TRBV7-9; d_call: NA; cdr3_aa: CASSLEVGGANVLTF; cdr3_nt: TGTGCCAGCAGCTTAGAGGTCGGTGGGGCCAACGTCCTGACTTTC
j_call: TRBJ2-1; clone_size: NA; v_call: TRBV19; d_call: NA; cdr3_aa: CASSIGRPGNEQFF; cdr3_nt: TGTGCCAGTAGTATAGGGAGGCCGGGGAATGAGCAGTTCTTC
j_call: TRBJ2-1; clone_size: NA; v_call: TRBV12-3/TRBV12-4; d_call: NA; cdr3_aa: CASSSDLGQFF; cdr3_nt: TGTGCCAGCAGTTCGGACTTGGGGCAGTTCTTC
j_call: TRBJ1-1; clone_size: NA; v_call: TRBV18; d_call: NA; cdr3_aa: CASSPGTNTEAFF; cdr3_nt: TGTGCCAGCTCACCTGGGACGAACACTGAAGCTTTCTTT
j_call: TRBJ1-6; clone_size: NA; v_call: TRBV5-1; d_call: TRBD1; cdr3_aa: CASSYGTDNSPLHF; cdr3_nt: TGCGCCAGCAGCTATGGGACAGACAATTCACCCCTCCACTTT
j_call: TRBJ2-5; clone_size: NA; v_call: TRBV24-1; d_call: TRBD1; cdr3_aa: CATSRGDRGSETQYF; cdr3_nt: TGTGCCACCAGTAGGGGGGACAGGGGTAGTGAGACCCAGTACTTC
j_call: TRBJ2-5; clone_size: NA; v_call: TRBV18; d_call: TRBD1; cdr3_aa: CASSPSGTGPETQYF; cdr3_nt: TGTGCCAGCTCACCGTCGGGGACAGGGCCTGAGACCCAGTACTTC
j_call: TRBJ1-1; clone_size: NA; v_call: TRBV19; d_call: NA; cdr3_aa: CASSIPGPNTEAFF; cdr3_nt: TGTGCCAGTAGTATCCCCGGCCCGAACACTGAAGCTTTCTTT
j_call: TRBJ2-3; clone_size: NA; v_call: TRBV29-1; d_call: NA; cdr3_aa: CSVGRSTRADTQYF; cdr3_nt: TGCAGCGTTGGTCGTTCCACCCGTGCAGATACGCAGTATTTT
j_call: TRBJ1-1; clone_size: NA; v_call: TRBV4-1; d_call: NA; cdr3_aa: CASSQYLQMNTEAFF; cdr3_nt: TGCGCCAGCAGCCAATACCTTCAGATGAACACTGAAGCTTTCTTT
j_call: TRBJ2-2; clone_size: NA; v_call: TRBV24-1; d_call: NA; cdr3_aa: CATSDYSGTANTGELFF; cdr3_nt: TGTGCCACCAGTGACTACTCCGGGACGGCAAACACCGGGGAGCTGTTTTTT
j_call: TRBJ1-2; clone_size: NA; v_call: TRBV6-1; d_call: NA; cdr3_aa: CASSEAYLAGGAGYTF; cdr3_nt: TGTGCCAGCAGTGAAGCGTACCTAGCGGGAGGAGCTGGCTACACCTTC
j_call: TRBJ2-1; clone_size: NA; v_call: TRBV4-2; d_call: NA; cdr3_aa: CASSQESYNEQFF; cdr3_nt: TGTGCCAGCAGCCAAGAATCCTACAATGAGCAGTTCTTC
j_call: TRBJ1-5; clone_size: NA; v_call: TRBV27; d_call: TRBD1; cdr3_aa: CASSLGLDGTGLNQPQHF; cdr3_nt: TGTGCCAGCAGTTTGGGGCTGGACGGGACAGGGCTCAACCAGCCCCAGCATTTT
j_call: TRBJ2-1; clone_size: NA; v_call: TRBV5-4; d_call: NA; cdr3_aa: CASSLATANEQFF; cdr3_nt: TGTGCCAGCAGCTTGGCCACCGCCAATGAGCAGTTCTTC
j_call: TRBJ1-5; clone_size: few; v_call: TRBV6-6; d_call: NA; cdr3_aa: CASTTDLNQPQHF; cdr3_nt: TGTGCCAGCACCACCGATCTAAATCAGCCCCAGCATTTT
j_call: TRBJ2-3; clone_size: NA; v_call: TRBV27; d_call: NA; cdr3_aa: CASSGGLGRTDTQYF; cdr3_nt: TGTGCCAGCAGCGGGGGATTAGGGCGCACAGATACGCAGTATTTT
j_call: TRBJ1-5; clone_size: NA; v_call: TRBV9; d_call: NA; cdr3_aa: CASSVEPSSNQPQHF; cdr3_nt: TGTGCCAGCAGCGTAGAGCCATCTAGCAATCAGCCCCAGCATTTT
j_call: TRBJ2-5; clone_size: NA; v_call: TRBV9; d_call: NA; cdr3_aa: CASNLGGSQETQYF; cdr3_nt: TGTGCCAGCAACCTAGGGGGTTCCCAAGAGACCCAGTACTTC
j_call: TRBJ2-1; clone_size: once; v_call: TRBV6-5; d_call: TRBD1; cdr3_aa: CASSGTGAYNEQFF; cdr3_nt: TGTGCCAGCAGCGGGACAGGGGCATACAATGAGCAGTTCTTC
j_call: TRBJ2-4; clone_size: NA; v_call: TRBV2; d_call: NA; cdr3_aa: CASSSSQVRVKNIQYF; cdr3_nt: TGTGCCAGCAGTAGTTCACAGGTGCGAGTCAAAAACATTCAGTACTTC
j_call: TRBJ1-5; clone_size: NA; v_call: TRBV5-6; d_call: NA; cdr3_aa: CASSLGTGELNQPQHF; cdr3_nt: TGTGCCAGCAGCTTGGGAACGGGGGAACTCAATCAGCCCCAGCATTTT